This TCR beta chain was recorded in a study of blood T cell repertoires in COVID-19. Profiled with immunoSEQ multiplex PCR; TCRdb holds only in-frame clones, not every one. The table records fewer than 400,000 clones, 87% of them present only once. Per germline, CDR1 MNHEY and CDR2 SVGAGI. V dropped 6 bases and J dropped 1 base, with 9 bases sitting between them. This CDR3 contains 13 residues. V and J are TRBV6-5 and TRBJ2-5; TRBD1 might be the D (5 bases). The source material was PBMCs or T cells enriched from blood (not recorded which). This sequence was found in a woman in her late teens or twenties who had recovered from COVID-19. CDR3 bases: TGTGCCAGCAGGCAGGGTATCCAAGAGACCCAGTACTTC. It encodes CASRQGIQETQYF.